This T cell receptor beta chain was recovered during a study of blood T cell repertoires in COVID-19 (TCRdb year 2020). About the study as a whole: Samples from collaborators originated in the United States, Italy and Spain and spanned both the acute and convalescent phases of COVID-19. Nearly every sample came with metadata listing a de-identified subject ID, COVID-19 status, age in years and sex. Where available, HLA class I and class II types were obtained from metadata supplied by the sample provider rather than from assay-based typing. The samples were drawn from two sources: the first 160 participants of the ongoing ImmuneRACE study, and 1,000 to 1,500 subjects contributed by 6 global collaborators. The prospective study material was composed of cDNA or gDNA derived from T cells, B-cell-depleted T cells, or PBMCs. The repertoires were made available in a free public database intended to serve as a resource for research on the immune response to SARS-CoV-2. The dataset comprised deeply sampled blood TCRbeta repertoires from subjects exposed to, actively infected with, or recovered from COVID-19.

Whole blood was collected in K2EDTA tubes by collaborating institutions according to the institutions' own protocols. For TCRbeta analysis, collaborators shipped samples as frozen whole blood, isolated PBMCs, or DNA extracted from either of those sample types. Summary of the overall study and its limitations: The amount of clinical and demographic metadata varied by source and participant and was provided uncurated.

TCRbeta CDR3 regions were amplified from genomic DNA by means of the immunoSEQ Assay, a bias-controlled multiplex PCR. The authors' analysis ran thus. Within the assay, amplification of reference gene primers was used to estimate how many nucleated cells each sample contained. To quantify the absolute abundance of each unique TCRbeta CDR3 rearrangement, sequence reads were collapsed and filtered. For each sample, productive Simpson clonality was calculated as the square root of Simpson's diversity index over productive rearrangements. As stored in TCRdb, this immuneACCESS dataset retains in-frame rearrangements with V and J assigned. A fraction of the clones does not appear; measured against another copy, unresolved V genes explain less than half of the discrepancy, and the remainder lacks a known reason. From that table come the V and J calls and clone size; the DNA was used to work out D and trimming. The table for this sample lists 130,000 to 150,000 clones; around nine tenths of them were counted only once. Roughly 1.6% of the sample is taken by the ten largest.

This clone was found a few times. The specificity of this receptor is unknown. Within one base of it there is no much larger clone, and no base qualities were kept. The sample consisted of peripheral blood. This clonotype was sampled from a woman between 50 and 59 years old with acute or convalescent COVID-19.

The base sequence is TGTGCCAGTAGAAGCGCAGGGGCCCTTTTAGGTGGCTACACCTTC. Its protein product is CASRSAGALLGGYTF. The rearranged segments are TRBV19 and TRBJ1-2; TRBD1 is perhaps the D gene, given 6 matching bases. Via the germline V gene (reference sequence), CDR1 is LNHDA and CDR2 SQIVND. Measured from the cysteine to the phenylalanine, the CDR3 is 15 residues long. The CDR3 DNA has 45 bases and is translated from base 1. The junction shows trimming of 6 bases on V and 7 bases on J, plus 21 bases between the germline ends. Supplemented by the reference TRBV19 and TRBJ1-2 proteins around the CDR3, the complete variable domain is DGGITQSPKYLFRKEGQNVTLSCEQNLNHDAMYWYRQDPGQGLRLIYYSQIVNDFQKGDIAEGYSVSREKKESFPLTVTSAQKNPTAFYLCASRSAGALLGGYTFGSGTRLTVV.